This TCR beta chain originates from a study of siplizumab effects on memory and regulatory T cells. General study findings and limits: Sequences below about 10^-5 frequency were poorly captured, and few alloreactive clones mapped to unstimulated subsets. Greater diversity than memory cells seemed evident in naive T cells, which also appeared to be major alloresponse contributors. Mean Treg-derived proportions of mappable alloreactive CD4+ clones were around 75% for siplizumab and about 30% for controls.

Sequencing of each sample assayed some 9.4 x 10^4 TCR templates. Sequenced by immunoSEQ multiplex PCR; TCRdb stores in-frame clones only, minus some. This table has under 150,000 clones, approximately 94% appearing once. Germline values: CDR1 LNHDA, CDR2 SQIVND (reference sequence). The CDR3 is 13 residues long. The ends lost 3 bases at V and 7 bases at J; junction bases unmatched: 1. About this clone itself: The antigen remains undetermined.

This TCR came from a human donor in good health. V and J are TRBV19 and TRBJ2-5, with 11 positions matching TRBD1. The material sequenced was non-Treg CD4+ T cells sorted from blood. The CDR3 reads CASSMGQGVTQYF. The CDR3 nucleotides read TGTGCCAGTAGTATGGGACAGGGGGTGACCCAGTACTTC.